This T cell receptor beta chain was captured by sequencing in a study of CD8+ T cells in alopecia areata (dated by TCRdb to the late 2010s). At the level of the whole study: Treated patients were enrolled in an open-label pilot trial of oral tofacitinib at 5 to 10 mg twice daily for moderate-to-severe alopecia areata. Tofacitinib was administered for 6 to 18 months, and 6 months of follow-up off drug were then conducted to assess delayed response and recurrence. For the treated patients, the SALT score, which quantifies what percentage of scalp surface area is affected, served as the measure of disease severity. The study used high-throughput TCRbeta sequencing to examine T cell clonal expansion in alopecia areata, in both the C3H/HeJ mouse model and human patients. Human TCRbeta sequencing covered scalp tissue and sorted CD4+ and CD8+ peripheral blood T cells from patchy and totalis/universalis alopecia areata patients and healthy controls. Biopsies were taken from tofacitinib-treated patients at baseline and again at 4 and 24 weeks into treatment, and several of those patients also had a later scalp biopsy. Scalp clonality was compared across normal scalp (n=4), patchy alopecia areata scalp (n=8), and alopecia totalis/universalis scalp (n=8). RNA came from the PAXgene miRNA kit for fixed scalp, the miRNeasy kit for PBMCs, and the RNeasy kit for mouse skin. immunoSEQ multiplex PCR using 35 Vbeta forward primers and 13 Jbeta reverse primers was used to amplify TCRbeta CDR3 regions.

Library creation used the immunoSEQ multiplex PCR assay. RNA was extracted from all samples and reverse transcribed into cDNA as template for TCR sequencing. First-strand cDNA was synthesized using SuperScript III with a 2:1 mix of oligo-dT and random hexamers. A synthetic immune receptor repertoire was used to assess amplification bias, and residual bias was removed computationally. The paper's processing steps were these. Raw reads were preprocessed for error removal, and CDR3 was defined according to IMGT conventions as running from the conserved cysteine to phenylalanine. Clonality was computed as 1 minus the Shannon entropy, with the entropy normalized by log2 of the number of productive unique TCRs. Scalp TCRbeta sequences were cross-referenced with sorted blood CD4 and CD8 repertoires so that the CD4 or CD8 identity of scalp clones could be inferred. Drawn from immuneACCESS, this table holds only the in-frame rearrangements with V and J called that TCRdb kept. Clones are partly lost; checked studies trace under half to an unresolved V gene and leave the rest unexplained. That table is the source of V, J and clone size, and D and trimming were worked out from the DNA. Present in this sample are 150,000 to 200,000 clones, less than 75% of which were seen just once. The biggest ten clones account for roughly 16% of the sample.

In the paper's terms, the treatment or condition label means: oral pan-JAK inhibitor, 5-10 mg twice daily. Lesional scalp punch biopsies and peripheral blood were obtained from alopecia areata patients. PBMCs were separated by density centrifugation and stained for CD3, CD4 and CD8, after which CD4+ and CD8+ T cells were sorted on a FACSAria. CDR1 and CDR2 were assigned from the germline V gene (reference sequence) as MNHEY and SMNVEV. The cysteine opens and the phenylalanine closes a CDR3 of 13 amino acids. CDR3 DNA is the only sequence kept; it has 39 bases, read in frame from the first base. The junction carries 12 bases between V and J, which are trimmed by 8 bases and 2 bases respectively. Broader findings and caveats from the paper: Tofacitinib significantly lowered scalp clonality and the number of expanded CD8+ clones among the top 100 scalp clones. Unlike mouse skin, which is dominated by gammadelta T cells, normal human skin has resident alphabeta T cells that are also sequenced, and this complicates analysis of the scalp TCR repertoire. TCR sequences shared between patients were less clear than in mice, possibly partly because of HLA diversity in the patient population. Many expanded lesional clones persisted in scalp and blood during tofacitinib treatment, which may partly explain relapse after stopping treatment. The treated cohort was small, with a single nonresponder, so links between baseline CD8+ expansion and response need larger studies. Higher clonality and more expanded CD8+ clones were observed in lesional scalp than in normal scalp, particularly in alopecia totalis/universalis, a finding suggestive of antigenic drive.

As for this clone: Its antigen has not been determined. Per-nucleotide qualities are absent, and no much larger clonotype sits a single base away.

The receptor's source is a human donor with alopecia areata. The sequence joins TRBV27 to TRBJ1-1; the D gene remains uncertain. Sequences were derived from CD4+ T cells sorted from blood, sampled at approximately week 60, from a patient treated with tofacitinib. The nucleotide sequence is given as TGTGCCAGCCGTAGGACGGTAAACACTGAAGCTTTCTTT. Translated, this gives CASRRTVNTEAFF.